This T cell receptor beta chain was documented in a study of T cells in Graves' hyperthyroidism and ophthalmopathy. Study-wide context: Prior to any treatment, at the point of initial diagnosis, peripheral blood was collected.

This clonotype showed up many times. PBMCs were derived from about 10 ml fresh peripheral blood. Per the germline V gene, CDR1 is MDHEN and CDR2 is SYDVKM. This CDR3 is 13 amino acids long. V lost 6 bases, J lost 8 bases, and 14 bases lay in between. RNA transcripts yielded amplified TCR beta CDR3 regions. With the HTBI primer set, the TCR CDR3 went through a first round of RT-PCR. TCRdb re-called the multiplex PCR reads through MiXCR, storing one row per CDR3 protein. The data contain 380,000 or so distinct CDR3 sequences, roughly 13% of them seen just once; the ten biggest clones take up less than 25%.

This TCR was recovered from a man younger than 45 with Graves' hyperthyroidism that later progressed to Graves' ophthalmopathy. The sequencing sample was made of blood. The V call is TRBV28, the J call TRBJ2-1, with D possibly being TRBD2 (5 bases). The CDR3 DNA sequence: TGTGCCAGCAGGGCGGGCGGTAGGTATGAGCAGTTCTTC. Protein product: CASRAGGRYEQFF. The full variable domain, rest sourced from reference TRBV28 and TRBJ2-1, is DVKVTQSSRYLVKRTGEKVFLECVQDMDHENMFWYRQDPGLGLRLIYFSYDVKMKEKGDIPEGYSVSREKKERFSLILESASTNQTSMYLCASRAGGRYEQFFGPGTRLTVL.